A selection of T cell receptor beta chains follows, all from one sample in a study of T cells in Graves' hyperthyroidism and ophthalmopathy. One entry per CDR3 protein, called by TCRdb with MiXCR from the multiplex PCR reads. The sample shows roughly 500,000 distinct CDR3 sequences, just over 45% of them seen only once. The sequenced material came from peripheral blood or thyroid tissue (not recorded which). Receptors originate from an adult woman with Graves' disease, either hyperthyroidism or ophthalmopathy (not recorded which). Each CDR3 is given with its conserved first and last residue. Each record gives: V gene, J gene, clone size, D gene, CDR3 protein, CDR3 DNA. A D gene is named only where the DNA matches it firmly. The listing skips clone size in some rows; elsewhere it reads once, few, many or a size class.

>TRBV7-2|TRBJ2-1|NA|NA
CASSAYHTSYNEQFF
TGTGCCAGCAGCGCCTACCACACATCATACAATGAGCAGTTCTTC
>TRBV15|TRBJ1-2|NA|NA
CATSSQGGRVYGYTF
TGTGCCACCAGCAGCCAAGGAGGCAGGGTGTATGGCTACACCTTC
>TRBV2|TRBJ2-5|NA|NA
CASSGWPSPVAQYF
TGTGCCAGCAGTGGTTGGCCATCCCCGGTGGCCCAGTACTTC
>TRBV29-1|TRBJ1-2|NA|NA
CSVEGGGNYGYTF
TGCAGCGTTGAAGGGGGGGGCAACTATGGCTACACCTTC
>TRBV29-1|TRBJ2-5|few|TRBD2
CSVAGGETQYF
TGCAGCGTTGCGGGGGGGGAGACCCAGTACTTC
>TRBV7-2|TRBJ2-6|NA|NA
CASSSGYSRYSGANVLTF
TGTGCCAGCAGCTCCGGGTACAGTAGATACTCTGGGGCCAACGTCCTGACTTTC
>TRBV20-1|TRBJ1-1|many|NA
CSARDHRGNTEAFF
TGCAGTGCTAGAGATCATAGGGGGAACACTGAAGCTTTCTTT
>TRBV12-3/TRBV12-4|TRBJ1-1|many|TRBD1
CASTPTGRGTEAFF
TGTGCCAGCACCCCGACAGGGAGGGGAACTGAAGCTTTCTTT
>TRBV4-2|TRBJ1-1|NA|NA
CASRTVSNTEAFF
TGTGCCAGCAGGACTGTCTCGAACACTGAAGCTTTCTTT
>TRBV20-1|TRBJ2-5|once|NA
CSASRGFPVGGQYF
TGCAGTGCTAGCAGGGGGTTCCCAGTGGGGGGCCAGTACTTC